Detailed here is one T cell receptor (beta chain). The germline V gene encodes CDR1 SGHKS and CDR2 YYEKEE (reference sequence). With 2 bases clipped from V and 9 bases from J, the junction kept 4 bases outside the gene matches. The CDR3 is 14 residues long. Resolution of symptoms, clearance, or two negative PCRs was present in recovered Cohort 3 donors. In the original analysis: Amplification with reference gene primers provided the estimates of nucleated cell counts. The repertoire was sequenced with immunoSEQ multiplex PCR; TCRdb's copy has only in-frame clones and lacks some. The D gene and trimming were derived from the DNA, and the V and J assignments and clone size from that table. The table has approximately 230,000 clones, approximately 90% seen once; the top ten hold 1.5% to 2%. The data derive from a study of blood T cell repertoires in COVID-19. Study background: The United States, Italy and Spain were the sources of the acute and convalescent COVID-19 samples. Nucleic acid was either cDNA or gDNA, and it came from T cells, B-cell-depleted T cells, or PBMCs.

The chain carries TRBV5-5 and TRBJ1-6; 8 nucleotides line up with TRBD1. This TCR derives from a woman aged 18-29 years who had recovered from COVID-19. Material: PBMCs or T cells enriched from blood (not recorded which). The CDR3: CASSFTGGSSPLHF. DNA for the CDR3: TGTGCCAGCAGCTTTACAGGGGGTAGTTCACCCCTCCACTTT.